There are many counts of the clone carrying this TCR beta chain. Its antigen is currently unknown. The authors made TCR beta libraries by quantitative 5'-RACE with molecular barcodes. One entry per CDR3 protein, called by TCRdb with MiXCR from the 5' RACE reads. The table lists around 25,000 distinct CDR3 sequences, 2.5% to 3% of them singletons. These data come from a study of CD8 T cells in ankylosing spondylitis. Study-wide results and caveats: Seemingly distinctive of ankylosing spondylitis blood was a TCR beta motif formed by eight highly homologous variants. Prior work had noted some motif variants in reactive arthritis blood and synovial fluid. According to the report, clones linked to the disease were significantly enriched in matched synovial fluid samples taken from ankylosing spondylitis patients.

This CDR3 has 14 amino acids. The V end lost 0 bases, the J end lost 7 bases, and 10 bases lay between the germline ends. Germline CDR1 SGDLS, CDR2 YYNGEE. The chain links TRBV9 to TRBJ2-2; unclear D gene. The sequence was obtained from a female donor with ankylosing spondylitis or in good health (not recorded which). The source material was blood, either unsorted or a sorted T cell fraction (not recorded which). The DNA of the CDR3 is TGTGCCAGCAGCGTAGTTCCAAATGGCGGGGAGCTGTTTTTT. The encoded protein is CASSVVPNGGELFF.